Below, one T cell receptor beta chain is given with its context. Its antigen is unidentified. The data derive from a study of cytomegalovirus exposure and HLA in healthy donors. Whole-study findings and limits: For most TCR sequences rarity was the rule, although some public TCRs occurred in many donors. In vitro work confirmed that three CMV-associated chains recognize CMV antigens. Segments of the TCR beta V type were, in most cases, productive about 90% or about 30% of the time in an earlier analysis. Investigators reported some 150 TCR beta chains as tied to cytomegalovirus.

V was clipped by 2 bases and J by 6 bases, with 11 bases between them. Germline CDR1 and CDR2: MNHEY and SVGAGI. The CDR3 length is 13 residues. The PCR contained 60 Vbeta and 13 Jbeta primers. Assay used: immunoSEQ multiplex PCR; TCRdb lists only in-frame clones, some missing. The sample shows approximately 37,000 clones, and about 9.2% sits with its ten largest clones. V and J are TRBV6-5 and TRBJ2-7; TRBD2 is a possible D gene (7 bases). Sequenced material: PBMCs. The sequence was obtained from a man in his forties in good health and CMV-seropositive. DNA for the CDR3: TGTGCCAGCAGTTACGGGGGGGGCCTCGAGCAGTACTTC. It encodes CASSYGGGLEQYF.